This T cell receptor beta chain was captured in a study of T cell changes during pregnancy in multiple sclerosis. The germline V and J ends were trimmed by 2 bases and 8 bases, with 13 bases remaining between them. The CDR3 extends over 13 amino acids. Looked up from germline, CDR1 is SGHNT and CDR2 is YYREEE (reference sequence). This clone turned up a few times. This table comes from immunoSEQ multiplex PCR, and its TCRdb copy is limited to in-frame clones, with some not included. Among around 100,000 clones, approximately 90% were seen once, and the ten largest hold less than 4.5%. The rearrangement uses TRBV5-4 and TRBJ1-1; D gene uncertain. The sample consisted of peripheral blood, taken after pregnancy. The TCR comes from a female donor with multiple sclerosis, enrolled in a pregnancy study. CDR3 in DNA: TGTGCCAGCAGCTTTGGTTACACCTCCGAAGCTTTCTTT. Amino acid sequence: CASSFGYTSEAFF.